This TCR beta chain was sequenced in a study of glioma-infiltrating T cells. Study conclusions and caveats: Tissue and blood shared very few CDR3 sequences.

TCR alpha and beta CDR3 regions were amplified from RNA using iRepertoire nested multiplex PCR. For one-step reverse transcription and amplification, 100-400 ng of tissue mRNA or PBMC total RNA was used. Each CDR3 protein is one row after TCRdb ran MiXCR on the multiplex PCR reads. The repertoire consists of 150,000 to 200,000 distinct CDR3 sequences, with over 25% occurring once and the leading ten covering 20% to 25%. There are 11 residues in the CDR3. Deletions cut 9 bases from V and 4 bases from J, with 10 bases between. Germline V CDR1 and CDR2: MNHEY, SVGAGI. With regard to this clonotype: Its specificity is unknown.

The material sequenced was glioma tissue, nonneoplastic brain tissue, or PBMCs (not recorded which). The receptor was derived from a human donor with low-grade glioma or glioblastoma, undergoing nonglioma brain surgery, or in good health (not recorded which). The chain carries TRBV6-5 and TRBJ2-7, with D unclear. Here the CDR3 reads CARRSLYEQYF. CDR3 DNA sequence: TGTGCCAGAAGGAGTTTATACGAGCAGTACTTC.